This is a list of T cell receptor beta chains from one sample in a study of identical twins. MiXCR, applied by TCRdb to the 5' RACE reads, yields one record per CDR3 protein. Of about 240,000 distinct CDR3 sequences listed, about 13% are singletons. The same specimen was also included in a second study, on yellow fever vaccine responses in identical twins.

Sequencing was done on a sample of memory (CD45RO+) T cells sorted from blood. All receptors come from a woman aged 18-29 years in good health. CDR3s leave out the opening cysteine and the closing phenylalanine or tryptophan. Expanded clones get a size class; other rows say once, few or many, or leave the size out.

cdr3_aa: ASSFTRLADPGGELF; clone_size: .; v_call: TRBV11-3
cdr3_aa: ASSLISLAGGGDTQY; clone_size: few; v_call: TRBV11-2
cdr3_aa: ASSSGTSGGHGQY; clone_size: many; v_call: TRBV5-1
cdr3_aa: ASSLGRGSSYNEQF; clone_size: few; v_call: TRBV11-2
cdr3_aa: ASLPWGQPNQPQH; clone_size: few; v_call: TRBV5-6
cdr3_aa: ASSLGTGRGQY; clone_size: .; v_call: TRBV5-1
cdr3_aa: ASSDSASPNEQF; clone_size: few; v_call: TRBV6-4
cdr3_aa: ASRGGGQGRAF; clone_size: few; v_call: TRBV25-1
cdr3_aa: SAGDDNYGYT; clone_size: .; v_call: TRBV29-1
cdr3_aa: ASSNTWTGRNEKLF; clone_size: .; v_call: TRBV7-2
cdr3_aa: ASGRTGNSEGYT; clone_size: few; v_call: TRBV7-9
cdr3_aa: ASSTGLAGGPGEV; clone_size: few; v_call: TRBV5-1
cdr3_aa: ASSRQTSGTVLGEQF; clone_size: few; v_call: TRBV5-1
cdr3_aa: SARPLGWEQY; clone_size: many; v_call: TRBV20-1
cdr3_aa: ASSPVGILLPTEAF; clone_size: .; v_call: TRBV27
cdr3_aa: ASSLMLTEAF; clone_size: few; v_call: TRBV12-3/TRBV12-4
cdr3_aa: ASSTTGVGEQF; clone_size: .; v_call: TRBV5-1
cdr3_aa: ASSFGQPPGDEQY; clone_size: many; v_call: TRBV12-3/TRBV12-4
cdr3_aa: ASSEGQDPFYEQY; clone_size: many; v_call: TRBV6-1
cdr3_aa: ASSFQRGGRRETQY; clone_size: few; v_call: TRBV28
cdr3_aa: ASSLAQRLAGGRGKDEQF; clone_size: .; v_call: TRBV7-6
cdr3_aa: ASSSKQGLGAF; clone_size: .; v_call: TRBV3-1
cdr3_aa: ASSLLWGTDTQY; clone_size: .; v_call: TRBV5-4
cdr3_aa: ATYRAGRGNEQF; clone_size: .; v_call: TRBV6-1
cdr3_aa: SVELGETQY; clone_size: few; v_call: TRBV29-1
cdr3_aa: SAQSGGENNEQF; clone_size: few; v_call: TRBV20-1
cdr3_aa: SASTLVASYNEQF; clone_size: few; v_call: TRBV20-1
cdr3_aa: ASSRRQGEQF; clone_size: .; v_call: TRBV11-2
cdr3_aa: ASRKGVSYNEQF; clone_size: few; v_call: TRBV9
cdr3_aa: SAPLYFGTEAF; clone_size: many; v_call: TRBV20-1
cdr3_aa: ASSGYHGTSSNEQF; clone_size: few; v_call: TRBV7-8
cdr3_aa: SVSRRADLYEQY; clone_size: .; v_call: TRBV29-1
cdr3_aa: ASGSTTSGGALD; clone_size: .; v_call: TRBV12-5
cdr3_aa: ASSNRDRLVPIQY; clone_size: .; v_call: TRBV6-5
cdr3_aa: ASSVAGGGYEQY; clone_size: few; v_call: TRBV9
cdr3_aa: ASSHHRAPGTQY; clone_size: .; v_call: TRBV3-1
cdr3_aa: ASSLVGWGNEQF; clone_size: many; v_call: TRBV12-3/TRBV12-4
cdr3_aa: ASRVTGASLRNTIY; clone_size: .; v_call: TRBV6-1
cdr3_aa: SARDRVNYNEQF; clone_size: many; v_call: TRBV20-1
cdr3_aa: ASSTRGGGVGTEAF; clone_size: .; v_call: TRBV6-1
cdr3_aa: ASSPGGHSTDTQY; clone_size: .; v_call: TRBV12-3/TRBV12-4
cdr3_aa: ASSLPGNEQF; clone_size: few; v_call: TRBV5-5
cdr3_aa: ASSLERERETQY; clone_size: few; v_call: TRBV7-9
cdr3_aa: ASSRWGTTDTQY; clone_size: many; v_call: TRBV5-1
cdr3_aa: SVPPLTGVVTEAF; clone_size: many; v_call: TRBV29-1
cdr3_aa: ASRSGRGSAKNIQY; clone_size: few; v_call: TRBV6-2/TRBV6-3
cdr3_aa: ATSRGPTEAF; clone_size: .; v_call: TRBV24-1
cdr3_aa: ASTIPGRNYNEQF; clone_size: .; v_call: TRBV27
cdr3_aa: ASSSGQVGVYEQF; clone_size: .; v_call: TRBV28
cdr3_aa: ASSLATAGVVYNEQF; clone_size: once; v_call: TRBV7-9
cdr3_aa: ASSQEINTDTQY; clone_size: .; v_call: TRBV3-1
cdr3_aa: SARTSGEADTQY; clone_size: .; v_call: TRBV20-1